The source of this T cell receptor beta chain is a study of radiation and T cells in renal cell carcinoma. Study-level information: Nephrectomy followed 15 Gy stereotactic body radiation by 4 weeks. Overall study results and limits: In blood, top tumor clones expanded by 2 weeks, shrinking by 4. No pretreatment tumor biopsies were available for baseline clonotypes.

Time point in this sample: blood 2 weeks post-SBRT. Treatment meaning: 15 Gy SBRT to primary tumor, nephrectomy 4 weeks later. The tumor was a clear cell renal cell carcinoma. The table came from immunoSEQ multiplex PCR; TCRdb's copy has only in-frame clones and leaves some out. The sample shows tens of thousands of clones, 86% of them seen only once. CDR3 length equals 15 residues. The junction had 3 bases not matched to a gene; V was cut back by 5 bases and J by 4 bases. Germline assignment: CDR1 SGHAT and CDR2 FQNNGV. A remark on this clone: Its antigen remains unidentified.

This sequence originates from a woman between 45 and 65 years old with renal cell carcinoma. The input for sequencing was blood, taken from a patient whose treatment included radiotherapy and nephrectomy. V and J are TRBV11-2 and TRBJ2-1, with 12 positions matching TRBD2. The CDR3 loop is CASSLTSGGYNEQFF. CDR3 DNA sequence: TGTGCCAGCAGCCTGACTAGCGGGGGTTACAATGAGCAGTTCTTC.